This T cell receptor beta chain appears in the sequencing data of a study of T cell repertoires in cytomegalovirus infection. Turning to the study itself: Public TCR beta signatures provided an indication of both CMV infection and a matching HLA type.

One entry per CDR3 protein, called by TCRdb with MiXCR from the reads. The table shows 250,000 to 300,000 distinct CDR3 sequences, with roughly 25% occurring only once. After removal of 4 bases from V and 7 bases from J, the junction contained 5 bases not matched to a gene. The CDR3 spans 16 residues. Germline values: CDR1 KGHDR, CDR2 SFDVKD. General observations from the study: Dominant in the ex vivo response were TCR beta clonotypes restricted by HLA-C and specific for CMV. There were carriers of CMV plus the relevant HLA, and cumulative public TCR beta family frequency identified them.

This clonotype came up a few times. Antigen unknown. This receptor was taken from a human donor in good health (CMV status not recorded). Some clones in this sample may be carry-over from other donors' samples. V usage is TRBV24-1 and J usage is TRBJ2-1; the match to TRBD2 covers 14 bases. Sequenced: PBMCs. CDR3 coding DNA: TGTGCCACCAGTGACTTGACTAGCGGGAGGGCGAATGAGCAGTTCTTC. Translated: CATSDLTSGRANEQFF.